This T cell receptor (beta chain) was documented in a study of blood T cell repertoires in COVID-19 (dated by TCRdb to 2020 to 2021). For the wider study: Samples covering the acute and convalescent phases of COVID-19 were provided by collaborators in the United States, Italy and Spain. Sample metadata almost always included a de-identified subject ID, COVID-19 status, age in years and sex. Samples were obtained from the ongoing ImmuneRACE study (first 160 participants) and from over a thousand subjects provided by 6 global collaborators. The repertoires were released in a freely available public database intended as a resource for research on the immune response to SARS-CoV-2. The material from the prospective study consisted of cDNA or gDNA derived from T cells, B-cell-depleted T cells, or PBMCs. Where available, HLA class I and class II types were taken from metadata supplied by the sample provider and were not determined by assay-based typing. Subjects who had been exposed to COVID-19, were actively infected with it, or had recovered from it provided the deeply sampled blood TCRbeta repertoires that made up the dataset. Here is what the overall study found, with its caveats: The amount of clinical and demographic metadata varied by source and participant and was provided uncurated.

The CDR3 contains 11 residues, cysteine and phenylalanine counted. Here the CDR3 DNA is all that survives: 33 bases in frame from base 1. V lost 11 bases and J lost 6 bases; the stretch between them is 14 bases long. Each collaborating institution followed its own protocols to collect whole blood in K2EDTA tubes. Collaborator samples were shipped for TCRbeta analysis as frozen whole blood, isolated PBMCs, or DNA extracted from either sample type. TCRbeta CDR3 regions were amplified from genomic DNA by means of the immunoSEQ Assay, a bias-controlled multiplex PCR. For the original study's pipeline: Within the assay, amplification of reference gene primers was used to estimate how many nucleated cells each sample contained. To quantify the absolute abundance of each unique TCRbeta CDR3 rearrangement, sequence reads were collapsed and filtered. For each sample, productive Simpson clonality was calculated as the square root of Simpson's diversity index over productive rearrangements. The table was pulled from immuneACCESS by TCRdb, which kept in-frame rearrangements only. Such tables lose some clones; where checked, under half of the loss comes from unresolved V genes, and the rest has no known cause. Clone size and the V and J calls come from that table; the DNA yielded D and trimming. In all, the sample holds about 72,000 clones, and roughly nine tenths of those were seen once. The top ten clonotypes cover less than 15% of the sample.

With respect to this clone: It has no known antigen specificity. Base qualities are not at hand, and no much larger clone is one base apart.

Sequencing was performed on peripheral blood. The chain employs TRBV12-3 or TRBV12-4 and TRBJ2-7, with a tentative D gene TRBD2 over 6 matching bases. The clonotype was recovered from a woman aged 60-75 years with acute or convalescent COVID-19. The CDR3 sequence is CAAIVGGEQYF. Read as DNA, the sequence is TGTGCCGCCATAGTGGGGGGCGAGCAGTACTTC.